The 5 T cell receptor beta chains presented below share a single source sample, sequenced in a study of T-cell reconstitution after alpha-beta-depleted transplantation in children. A library of TCRbeta sequences, prepared with unique molecular identifiers, was generated. One entry per CDR3 protein results from TCRdb running MiXCR on the PCR reads. The sample carries around 600,000 distinct CDR3 sequences, roughly a tenth recorded once. The sample was PBMCs from the stem cell graft donor, taken from the stem cell graft. Every receptor here comes from a human donor who donated a stem cell graft to a child with acute myeloid leukemia.

This clonotype has ten or more counts. The chain links TRBV20-1 to TRBJ1-1; D unresolved. The germline CDR1 and CDR2 sequences are DFQATT and SNEGSKA (reference sequence). Trimming cost V 7 bases and J 1 base, with 19 bases left between them. This CDR3 region has 15 residues. The CDR3 nucleotides read TGCAGTGTCATAGGGCAGCCGATTTCGAACACTGAAGCTTTCTTT. Translated, it gives CSVIGQPISNTEAFF.

A word on this clonotype: At one boundary the junction diverges from the germline segment, which might be a read error. V is TRBV4-3 and J is TRBJ2-7; D is perhaps TRBD2 (5 bases). CDR1 and CDR2 (germline): LGHNA, YSLEER. The length of the CDR3 is 15 residues. The CDR3 DNA follows: TGCGCCAGCATCCAAGATTCGGGATCTGCATACGAGCAGTACTTC. Its translation is CASIQDSGSAYEQYF.

This clonotype was detected a few times. V is TRBV12-3 or TRBV12-4 and J is TRBJ2-4, with D perhaps TRBD2 (5 bases). This CDR3 spans 14 amino acids. The V and J ends lost 5 bases and 4 bases respectively, with 12 bases between them. The CDR3 is CASSDAGGKNIQYF. CDR3 bases: TGTGCCAGCAGTGATGCGGGCGGGAAAAACATTCAGTACTTC.

This clonotype appeared many times. This rearrangement joins TRBV29-1 to TRBJ2-7; D assignment may be TRBD1 or TRBD2 (5 bases each). Trimming took off 7 bases at V and 5 bases at J, with 21 bases between the two ends. The CDR3 runs 14 residues. Germline lookup yields CDR1 SQVTM and CDR2 ANQGSEA. CDR3 in DNA: TGCAGCGGGGGAGATTCAGGGAATGGCGACGAGCAGTACTTC. It specifies CSGGDSGNGDEQYF.

The sample holds a few counts of this clonotype. The CDR3 region has the DNA TGCGCCAGCAGCTCCGGGCAGCGCTCCTACGAGCAGTACTTC. Its translation is CASSSGQRSYEQYF. The V call is TRBV5-1, the J call TRBJ2-7, with D unclear. The germline V gene has CDR1 SGHRS and CDR2 YFSETQ. Trimming stripped 3 bases from V and 0 bases from J, with 10 bases between. The CDR3 extends over 14 amino acids.